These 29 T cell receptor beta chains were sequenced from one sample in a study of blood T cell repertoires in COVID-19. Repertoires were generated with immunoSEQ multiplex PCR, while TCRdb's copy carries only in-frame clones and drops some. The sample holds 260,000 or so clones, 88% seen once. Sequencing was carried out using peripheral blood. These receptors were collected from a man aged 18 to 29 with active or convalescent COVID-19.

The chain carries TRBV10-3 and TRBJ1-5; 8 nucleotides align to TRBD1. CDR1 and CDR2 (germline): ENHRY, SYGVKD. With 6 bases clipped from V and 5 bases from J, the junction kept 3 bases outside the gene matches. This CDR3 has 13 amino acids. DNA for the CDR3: TGTGCCATCAGAGGACAGGGTGATCAGCCCCAGCATTTT. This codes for CAIRGQGDQPQHF.

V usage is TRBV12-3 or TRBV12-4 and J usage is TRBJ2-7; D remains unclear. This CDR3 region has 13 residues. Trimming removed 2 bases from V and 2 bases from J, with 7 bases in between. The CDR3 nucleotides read TGTGCCAGCAGTTTACAATCTACCTACGAGCAGTACTTC. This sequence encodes CASSLQSTYEQYF.

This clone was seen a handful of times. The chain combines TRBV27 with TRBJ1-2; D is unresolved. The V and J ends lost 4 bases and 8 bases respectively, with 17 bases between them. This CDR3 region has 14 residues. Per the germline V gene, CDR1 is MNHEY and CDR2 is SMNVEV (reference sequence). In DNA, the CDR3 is TGTGCCAGCAGTTCCTCGACAAGGTGGAGGGGCTACACCTTC. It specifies CASSSSTRWRGYTF.

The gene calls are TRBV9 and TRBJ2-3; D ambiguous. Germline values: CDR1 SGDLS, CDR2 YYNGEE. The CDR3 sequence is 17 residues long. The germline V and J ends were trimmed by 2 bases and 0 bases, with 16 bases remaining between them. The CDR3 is CASSVPRTVGSTDTQYF. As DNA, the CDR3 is TGTGCCAGCAGCGTCCCTCGCACGGTCGGTAGCACAGATACGCAGTATTTT.

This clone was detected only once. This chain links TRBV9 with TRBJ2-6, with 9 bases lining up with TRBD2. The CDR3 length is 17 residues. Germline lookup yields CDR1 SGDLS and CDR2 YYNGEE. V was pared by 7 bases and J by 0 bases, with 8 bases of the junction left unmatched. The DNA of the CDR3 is TGTGCCAGCTCAGCGACTAGCGGATTCTCTGGGGCCAACGTCCTGACTTTC. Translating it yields CASSATSGFSGANVLTF.

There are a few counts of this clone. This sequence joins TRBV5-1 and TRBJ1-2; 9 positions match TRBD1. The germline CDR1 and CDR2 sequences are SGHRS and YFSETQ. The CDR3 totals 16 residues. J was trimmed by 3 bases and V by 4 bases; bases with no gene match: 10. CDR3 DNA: TGCGCCAGCAGCCTCTACCTCACAGGGGGCGACTATGGCTACACCTTC. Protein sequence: CASSLYLTGGDYGYTF.

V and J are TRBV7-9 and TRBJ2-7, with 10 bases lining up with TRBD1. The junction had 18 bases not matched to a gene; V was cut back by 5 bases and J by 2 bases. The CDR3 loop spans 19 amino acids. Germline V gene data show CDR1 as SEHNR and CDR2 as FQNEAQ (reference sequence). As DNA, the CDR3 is TGTGCCAGCAGCCTAAGACAGGGGGCACAAAGGGGCAACACCTACGAGCAGTACTTC. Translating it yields CASSLRQGAQRGNTYEQYF.

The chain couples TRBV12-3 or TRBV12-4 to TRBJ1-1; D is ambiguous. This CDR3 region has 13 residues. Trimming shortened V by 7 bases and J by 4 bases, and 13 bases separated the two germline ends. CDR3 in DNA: TGTGCCAGCATCGGGGTGCGAGGCACTGAAGCTTTCTTT. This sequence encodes CASIGVRGTEAFF.

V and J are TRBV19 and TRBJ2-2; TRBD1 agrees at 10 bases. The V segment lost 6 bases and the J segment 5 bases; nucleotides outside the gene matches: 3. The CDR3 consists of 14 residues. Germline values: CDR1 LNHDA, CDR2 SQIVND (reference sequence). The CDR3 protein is CASRRTGGTGELFF. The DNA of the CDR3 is TGTGCCAGTAGAAGGACAGGGGGAACCGGGGAGCTGTTTTTT.

CDR3 in amino acids: CASSQLRTGNNEQFF. The CDR3 DNA reads TGTGCCAGCTCCCAATTGCGGACAGGGAACAATGAGCAGTTCTTC. The chain joins TRBV18 to TRBJ2-1; 8 nucleotides align to TRBD1. CDR1 is KGHSH, CDR2 LQKENI, per germline. This CDR3 has 15 amino acids. Trimming removed 6 bases from V and 5 bases from J; junction bases left unmatched: 9.

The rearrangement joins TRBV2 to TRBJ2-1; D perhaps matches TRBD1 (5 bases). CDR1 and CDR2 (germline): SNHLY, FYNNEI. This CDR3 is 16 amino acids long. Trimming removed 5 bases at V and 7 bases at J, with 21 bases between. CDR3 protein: CASSRTPPRDWNEQFF. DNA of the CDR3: TGTGCCAGCAGTCGGACACCACCCCGAGACTGGAATGAGCAGTTCTTC.

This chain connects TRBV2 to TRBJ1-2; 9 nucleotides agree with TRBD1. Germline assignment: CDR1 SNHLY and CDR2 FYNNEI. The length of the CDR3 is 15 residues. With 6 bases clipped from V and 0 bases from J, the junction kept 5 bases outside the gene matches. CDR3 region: CASRDRGGTNYGYTF. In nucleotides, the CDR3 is TGTGCCAGCAGAGACAGGGGGGGGACTAACTATGGCTACACCTTC.

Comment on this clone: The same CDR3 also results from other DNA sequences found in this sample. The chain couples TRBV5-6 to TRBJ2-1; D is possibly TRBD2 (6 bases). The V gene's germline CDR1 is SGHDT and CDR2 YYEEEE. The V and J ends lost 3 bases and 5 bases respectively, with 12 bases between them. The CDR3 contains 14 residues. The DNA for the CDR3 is TGTGCCAGCAGCTGGGGGACTGGAGACAATGAGCAGTTCTTC. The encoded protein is CASSWGTGDNEQFF.

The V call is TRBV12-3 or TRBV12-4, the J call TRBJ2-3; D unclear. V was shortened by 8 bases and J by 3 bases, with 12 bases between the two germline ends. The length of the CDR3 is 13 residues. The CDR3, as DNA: TGTGCCAGCTCAGAACAAGCGACAGATACGCAGTATTTT. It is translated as CASSEQATDTQYF.

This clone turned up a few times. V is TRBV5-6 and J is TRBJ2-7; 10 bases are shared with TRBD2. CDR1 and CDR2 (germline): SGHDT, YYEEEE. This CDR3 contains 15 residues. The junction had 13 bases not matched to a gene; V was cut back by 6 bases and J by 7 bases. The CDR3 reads CASNSWLAGVWEQYF. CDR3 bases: TGTGCCAGCAACTCCTGGCTAGCGGGGGTATGGGAGCAGTACTTC.

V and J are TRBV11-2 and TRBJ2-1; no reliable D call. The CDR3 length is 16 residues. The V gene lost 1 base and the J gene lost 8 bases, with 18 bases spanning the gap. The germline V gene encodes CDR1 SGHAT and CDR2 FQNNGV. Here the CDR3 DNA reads TGTGCCAGCAGCTTAGTCAGAACAACCCGTCTGGATGAGCAGTTCTTC. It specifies CASSLVRTTRLDEQFF.

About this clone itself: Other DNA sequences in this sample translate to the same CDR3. CDR3 amino acids: CASSLQGGTEAFF. DNA of the CDR3: TGCGCCAGCAGTTTACAGGGGGGCACTGAAGCTTTCTTT. The genes are TRBV5-1 and TRBJ1-1; TRBD1 matches 8 bases. The V gene end was trimmed by 5 bases and the J gene end by 4 bases; junction bases not matched to a gene: 4. Looked up from germline, CDR1 is SGHRS and CDR2 is YFSETQ. The CDR3 is 13 residues long.

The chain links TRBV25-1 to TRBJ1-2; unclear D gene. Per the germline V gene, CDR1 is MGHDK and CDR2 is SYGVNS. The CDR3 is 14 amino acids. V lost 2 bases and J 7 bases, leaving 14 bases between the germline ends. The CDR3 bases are TGTGCCAGCAGTGAAAGCTTACCTTACGGTGGCTACACCTTC. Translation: CASSESLPYGGYTF.

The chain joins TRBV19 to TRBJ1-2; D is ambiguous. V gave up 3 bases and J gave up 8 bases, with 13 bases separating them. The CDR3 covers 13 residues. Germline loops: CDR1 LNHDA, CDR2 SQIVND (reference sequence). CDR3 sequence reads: CASSIVSGEGYTF. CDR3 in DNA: TGTGCCAGTAGTATCGTTTCGGGTGAAGGCTACACCTTC.

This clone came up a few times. CDR3 DNA: TGTGCCAGCAGCTTAAGGGACTACACTGAAGCTTTCTTT. Translated: CASSLRDYTEAFF. The chain carries TRBV11-2 and TRBJ1-1; a possible D gene is TRBD1 (5 bases). Trimming removed 2 bases from V and 3 bases from J, with 7 bases in between. From germline, CDR1 is SGHAT and CDR2 FQNNGV. This CDR3 spans 13 amino acids.

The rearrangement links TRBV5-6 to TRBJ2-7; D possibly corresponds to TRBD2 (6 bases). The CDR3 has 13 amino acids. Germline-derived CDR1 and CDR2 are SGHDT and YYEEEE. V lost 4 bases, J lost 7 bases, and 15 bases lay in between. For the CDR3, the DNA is TGTGCCAGCAGCGTAGTGCGGGGTGGGGAGCAGTACTTC. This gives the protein CASSVVRGGEQYF.

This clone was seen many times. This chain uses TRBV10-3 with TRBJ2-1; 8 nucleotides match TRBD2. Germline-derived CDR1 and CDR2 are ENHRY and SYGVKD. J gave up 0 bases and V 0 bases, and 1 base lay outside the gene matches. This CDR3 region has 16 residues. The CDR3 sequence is CAISESSGSSYNEQFF. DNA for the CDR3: TGTGCCATCAGTGAGTCCAGCGGGAGCTCCTACAATGAGCAGTTCTTC.

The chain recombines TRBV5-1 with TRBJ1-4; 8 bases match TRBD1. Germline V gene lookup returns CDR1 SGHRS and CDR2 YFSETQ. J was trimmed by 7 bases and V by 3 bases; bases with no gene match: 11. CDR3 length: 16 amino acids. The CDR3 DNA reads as TGCGCCAGCAGCTCTAGACCCACAGGGGGTTTTGAAAAACTGTTTTTT. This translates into CASSSRPTGGFEKLFF.

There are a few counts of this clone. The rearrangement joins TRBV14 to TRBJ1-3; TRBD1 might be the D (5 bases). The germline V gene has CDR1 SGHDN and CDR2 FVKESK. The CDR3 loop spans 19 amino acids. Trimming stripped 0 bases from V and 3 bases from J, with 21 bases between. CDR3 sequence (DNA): TGTGCCAGCAGCCAAGATCGCCCGTTGAATGGGGCCGGTGGAAACACCATATATTTT. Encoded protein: CASSQDRPLNGAGGNTIYF.

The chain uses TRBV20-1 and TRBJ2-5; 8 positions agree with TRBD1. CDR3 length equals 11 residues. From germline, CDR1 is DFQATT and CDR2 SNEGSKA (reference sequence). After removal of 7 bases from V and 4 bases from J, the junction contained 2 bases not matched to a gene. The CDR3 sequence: CSVDRGETQYF. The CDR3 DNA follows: TGCAGTGTAGACAGGGGAGAGACCCAGTACTTC.

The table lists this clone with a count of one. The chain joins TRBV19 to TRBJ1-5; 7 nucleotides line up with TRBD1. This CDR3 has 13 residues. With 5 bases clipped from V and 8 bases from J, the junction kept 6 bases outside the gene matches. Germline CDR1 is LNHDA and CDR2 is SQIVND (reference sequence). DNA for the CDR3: TGTGCCAGTAGTTGGCCAGGGGGAGAGCCCCAGCATTTT. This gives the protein CASSWPGGEPQHF.

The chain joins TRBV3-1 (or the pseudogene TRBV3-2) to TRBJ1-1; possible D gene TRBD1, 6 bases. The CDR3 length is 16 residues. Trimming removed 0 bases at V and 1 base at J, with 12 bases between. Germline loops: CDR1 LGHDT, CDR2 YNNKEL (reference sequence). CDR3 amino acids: CASSQEKDSWNTEAFF. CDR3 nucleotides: TGTGCCAGCAGCCAAGAAAAGGACAGCTGGAACACTGAAGCTTTCTTT.

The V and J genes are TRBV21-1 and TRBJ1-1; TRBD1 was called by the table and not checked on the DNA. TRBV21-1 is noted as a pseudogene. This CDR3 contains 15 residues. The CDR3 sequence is CASSNTQGAPTEAFF. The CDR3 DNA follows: TGTGCCAGCAGCAATACACAGGGGGCGCCGACTGAAGCTTTCTTT.

CDR3 in amino acids: CASSQSAYRSNQPQHF. In DNA form, the CDR3 reads TGTGCCAGCAGTCAATCTGCGTACAGAAGCAATCAGCCCCAGCATTTT. This rearrangement joins TRBV6-2 or TRBV6-3 to TRBJ1-5; D uncertain. Trimming left V 5 bases short and J 1 base short, with 15 bases between. Germline assignment: CDR1 MNHEY and CDR2 SVGEGT. This CDR3 is built from 16 residues.